This T cell receptor (beta chain) was sequenced during a study of STAT5B mutations in CD4+ large granular lymphocyte leukemia. The overall study: The CDR3 'QG' motif was associated with a particular HLA allele among healthy donors. Study-wide points: Patient CD4-sorted repertoires stayed more clonal than healthy ones after leukemic-clone removal.

Trimming pared 7 bases from V and 0 bases from J, leaving 7 bases between. Germline V gene data show CDR1 as MRHNA and CDR2 as SNTAGT. The CDR3 sequence is 14 residues long. TCRdb keeps only in-frame clones here, not all; method: immunoSEQ multiplex PCR. Of around 30,000 clones listed, under 80% were seen once; the top ten hold approximately 3.1%. Remarks on this clone: Its matching antigen is unknown.

Sequenced sample: CD4+ T cells from blood buffy coats. J is TRBJ2-6 and V is TRBV6-4; tentative D call: TRBD2 (6 bases). The receptor was isolated from a human donor in good health. The CDR3 bases are TGTGCCAGCAAGACTAGCTCTGGGGCCAACGTCCTGACTTTC. Amino acids: CASKTSSGANVLTF.